The 3 T cell receptor beta chains given below trace back to one sample, sequenced in a study of blood T cell repertoires in COVID-19. The protocol was immunoSEQ multiplex PCR, while the TCRdb copy is restricted to in-frame clones and leaves out a portion. The sample holds approximately 360,000 clones, around 90% seen once. Material: peripheral blood. The receptors shown here come from a young man with active or convalescent COVID-19.

The V and J genes are TRBV19 and TRBJ2-7; 7 nucleotides line up with TRBD1. In germline, CDR1 is LNHDA, CDR2 SQIVND (reference sequence). Trimming at V came to 5 bases and at J to 3 bases, leaving 7 bases not matched to a gene. The CDR3 length is 14 residues. The CDR3 nucleotides read TGTGCCAGTAGTGCCTGGGACAGCAGCTACGAGCAGTACTTC. This codes for CASSAWDSSYEQYF.

This chain uses TRBV19 with TRBJ2-1; TRBD2 matches 8 bases. CDR1 LNHDA and CDR2 SQIVND come from the germline V gene (reference sequence). This CDR3 region has 15 residues. After removal of 3 bases from V and 7 bases from J, the junction contained 8 bases not matched to a gene. In DNA form, the CDR3 reads TGTGCCAGTAGTATCCTAAGCGGGAGTGGTAATGAGCAGTTCTTC. The encoded protein is CASSILSGSGNEQFF.

The chain joins TRBV19 to TRBJ1-1, with 9 nucleotides matching TRBD1. The V gene's germline CDR1 is LNHDA and CDR2 SQIVND (reference sequence). This CDR3 has 14 amino acids. Unmatched junction bases numbered 8, after V lost 8 bases and J lost 4 bases. The CDR3 loop is CASVQGALGTEAFF. In DNA form, the CDR3 reads TGTGCCAGTGTACAGGGGGCTCTTGGCACTGAAGCTTTCTTT. The entire variable domain, with the rest obtained from reference TRBV19 and TRBJ1-1, is as follows: DGGITQSPKYLFRKEGQNVTLSCEQNLNHDAMYWYRQDPGQGLRLIYYSQIVNDFQKGDIAEGYSVSREKKESFPLTVTSAQKNPTAFYLCASVQGALGTEAFFGQGTRLTVV.